These 25 T cell receptor beta chains were all obtained from the same sample, sequenced in a study of blood T cell repertoires in COVID-19. Some clones are missing from TCRdb's copy, which holds only in-frame ones; the method was immunoSEQ multiplex PCR. The table lists a few hundred thousand clones, roughly nine tenths of them singletons. Sequencing was done on a sample of PBMCs or T cells enriched from blood (not recorded which). These receptors came from a woman aged 25-40 years who had recovered from COVID-19.

The chain employs TRBV4-1 and TRBJ1-3, with D unclear. The V end lost 0 bases, the J end lost 3 bases, and 15 bases lay between the germline ends. The CDR3 covers 17 residues. In germline, CDR1 is MGHRA, CDR2 YSYEKL. The CDR3 is CASSQDWANNYGNTIYF. The CDR3 DNA follows: TGCGCCAGCAGCCAAGATTGGGCAAACAATTATGGAAACACCATATATTTT.

This clone was recorded once. The J gene is TRBJ2-1, the V gene TRBV5-1; 7 bases map to TRBD1. There are 15 residues in the CDR3. V dropped 0 bases and J dropped 4; count of bases not matched to a gene: 4. CDR1 and CDR2 from the germline V gene are SGHRS and YFSETQ. CDR3 DNA: TGCGCCAGCAGCTTGGAAGGGGGCGCTTACAATGAGCAGTTCTTC. Residues: CASSLEGGAYNEQFF.

The chain carries TRBV2 and TRBJ1-6, with D hard to call. This CDR3 region has 13 residues. Germline CDR1 reads SNHLY; CDR2 reads FYNNEI. V was clipped by 7 bases and J by 7 bases, with 11 bases between them. The CDR3 DNA follows: TGTGCCAGCATAGAACAGACCAATTCACCCCTCCACTTT. Protein sequence: CASIEQTNSPLHF. The complete variable domain, with remaining parts taken from reference TRBV2 and TRBJ1-6, reads EPEVTQTPSHQVTQMGQEVILRCVPISNHLYFYWYRQILGQKVEFLVSFYNNEISEKSEIFDDQFSVERPDGSNFTLKIRSTKLEDSAMYFCASIEQTNSPLHFGNGTRLTVT.

This chain joins TRBV6-5 and TRBJ2-7; 7 nucleotides match TRBD1. The V gene end was trimmed by 6 bases and the J gene end by 0 bases; junction bases not matched to a gene: 2. The CDR3 spans 13 residues. CDR1 and CDR2 (germline): MNHEY, SVGAGI. The CDR3 nucleotides read TGTGCCAGCAGGTGGGACAGCTCCTACGAGCAGTACTTC. Its translation is CASRWDSSYEQYF.

V and J are TRBV3-1 (or the pseudogene TRBV3-2) and TRBJ2-3; 7 bases line up with TRBD2. V was clipped by 2 bases and J by 6 bases; unmatched bases: 11. The length of the CDR3 is 16 residues. The germline V gene encodes CDR1 LGHDT and CDR2 YNNKEL (reference sequence). In DNA, the CDR3 is TGTGCCAGCAGCCAACCAGCGGGAACGAAGGGGGATACGCAGTATTTT. Its translation is CASSQPAGTKGDTQYF.

The rearrangement joins TRBV24-1 to TRBJ2-3; D not resolved. The germline V gene has CDR1 KGHDR and CDR2 SFDVKD. The CDR3 sequence is 13 residues long. V lost 4 bases and J lost 3, with 7 bases in between. CDR3 nucleotide sequence: TGTGCCACCAGTGAAGCTATAACAGATACGCAGTATTTT. Encoded protein: CATSEAITDTQYF.

The rearrangement joins TRBV2 to TRBJ1-2; D is possibly TRBD1 (6 bases). Germline assignment: CDR1 SNHLY and CDR2 FYNNEI. The germline V and J ends were trimmed by 6 bases and 8 bases, with 19 bases remaining between them. This CDR3 contains 14 residues. DNA for the CDR3: TGTGCCAGCAGGTCAGGGAACAGGGTTGGCGGCTACACCTTC. It is translated as CASRSGNRVGGYTF.

The gene calls are TRBV7-8 and TRBJ2-7, with a tentative D call TRBD1 (6 bases). The V and J ends lost 4 bases and 1 base respectively, with 17 bases between them. Germline CDR1 is SGHVS and CDR2 is FQNEAQ. This CDR3 spans 16 amino acids. The CDR3 DNA is TGTGCCAGCAGCTCGTATCCGGGACACCCTTCCTACGAGCAGTACTTC. Protein sequence: CASSSYPGHPSYEQYF.

The chain has TRBV10-3 and TRBJ1-6; possible D gene TRBD1, 6 bases. The CDR3 consists of 15 residues. Between the trimmed V and J ends, which lost 3 bases and 7 bases, there was a span of 13 bases. The germline gives CDR1 ENHRY, CDR2 SYGVKD. The CDR3 is CAISELQGPNSPLHF. The CDR3 bases are TGTGCCATCAGTGAACTACAGGGTCCCAATTCACCCCTCCACTTT.

J is TRBJ2-2 and V is TRBV2; weak D call: TRBD2 (7 bases). CDR3 size: 14 residues. CDR1 is SNHLY, CDR2 FYNNEI, per germline. V lost 6 bases and J 6 bases, leaving 14 bases between the germline ends. The CDR3, as DNA: TGTGCCAGCAGGGTCGGGGGGCCTCCCGGGGAGCTGTTTTTT. It is translated as CASRVGGPPGELFF.

The chain employs TRBV28 and TRBJ2-5; the match to TRBD1 covers 9 bases. The trim removed 8 bases at V and 6 bases at J, leaving 4 bases unmatched. Germline values: CDR1 MDHEN, CDR2 SYDVKM. CDR3 length equals 12 residues. The CDR3: CASRTGEKTQYF. DNA of the CDR3: TGTGCCAGCCGGACAGGGGAGAAGACCCAGTACTTC.

The chain recombines TRBV15 with TRBJ2-1; TRBD1 matches 11 bases. The CDR3 has 18 residues. With V trimmed by 0 bases and J by 5 bases, 9 bases remained unmatched. CDR1 LNHNV and CDR2 YYDKDF come from the germline V gene (reference sequence). This chain's CDR3 is CATSRDPSGTGGDNEQFF. The CDR3 DNA is TGTGCCACCAGCAGAGATCCCTCCGGGACAGGGGGGGACAATGAGCAGTTCTTC.

CDR3 in DNA: TGTGCCAGCTCACCGGGACTAGCGGGAACCTACGAGCAGTACTTC. This codes for CASSPGLAGTYEQYF. The chain uses TRBV18 and TRBJ2-7, with TRBD2 identical over 13 bases. This CDR3 comprises 15 residues. Losses at the gene ends were 3 bases for V and 2 bases for J; bases not matched to a gene: 1. Per the germline V gene, CDR1 is KGHSH and CDR2 is LQKENI.

The V gene is TRBV5-1, the J gene TRBJ1-1; TRBD1 agrees at 7 bases. The CDR3 length is 16 residues. CDR1 and CDR2 (germline): SGHRS, YFSETQ. J was trimmed by 0 bases and V by 0 bases; bases with no gene match: 5. CDR3 DNA sequence: TGCGCCAGCAGCTTGGACGGGACAGCCATGAACACTGAAGCTTTCTTT. Translating it yields CASSLDGTAMNTEAFF.

The chain uses TRBV7-2 and TRBJ2-7; a possible D gene is TRBD1 (5 bases). Trimming removed 2 bases from V and 5 bases from J, with 13 bases in between. This CDR3 has 14 residues. Germline V gene sequence: CDR1 SGHTA, CDR2 FQGNSA. CDR3 in DNA: TGTGCCAGCAGCTTAAGTAGGGGTCCTGACGAGCAGTACTTC. Residues: CASSLSRGPDEQYF.

CDR3 sequence (DNA): TGCGCCAGCAGCTTGTTCCCGGGGGGCAATCAGCCCCAGCATTTT. Translated: CASSLFPGGNQPQHF. The chain carries TRBV5-1 and TRBJ1-5, with D tentatively TRBD1 (5 bases). Germline lookup yields CDR1 SGHRS and CDR2 YFSETQ. V was shortened by 1 base and J by 2 bases, with 10 bases between the two germline ends. The CDR3 runs 15 residues. The full variable domain, completed using reference TRBV5-1 and TRBJ1-5, is KAGVTQTPRYLIKTRGQQVTLSCSPISGHRSVSWYQQTPGQGLQFLFEYFSETQRNKGNFPGRFSGRQFSNSRSEMNVSTLELGDSALYLCASSLFPGGNQPQHFGDGTRLSIL.

CDR3 protein: CASNRDTYGYTF. CDR3 nucleotides: TGTGCCAGCAACAGAGATACCTATGGCTACACCTTC. The rearrangement links TRBV2 to TRBJ1-2; D is unclear. With 7 bases removed from V and 4 bases from J, the gap between germline ends came to 10 bases. The CDR3 is 12 residues long. Germline assignment: CDR1 SNHLY and CDR2 FYNNEI.

This chain connects TRBV4-1 to TRBJ1-1; no firm D call. V lost 1 base, J lost 1 base, and 10 bases lay in between. The V gene's germline CDR1 is MGHRA and CDR2 YSYEKL. This CDR3 region has 15 residues. CDR3 in amino acids: CASSQGRAPNTEAFF. CDR3 nucleotide sequence: TGCGCCAGCAGCCAAGGGAGGGCCCCGAACACTGAAGCTTTCTTT.

V usage is TRBV2 and J usage is TRBJ2-2; 9 bases map to TRBD1. After removal of 1 base from V and 5 bases from J, the junction contained 8 bases not matched to a gene. Germline V lookup: CDR1 SNHLY, CDR2 FYNNEI. The CDR3 extends over 17 amino acids. This CDR3 is CASSEGGWDRETGELFF. CDR3 nucleotide sequence: TGTGCCAGCAGTGAAGGGGGGTGGGACAGGGAGACCGGGGAGCTGTTTTTT. Based on the CDR3 plus reference TRBV2 and TRBJ2-2, the full variable domain is EPEVTQTPSHQVTQMGQEVILRCVPISNHLYFYWYRQILGQKVEFLVSFYNNEISEKSEIFDDQFSVERPDGSNFTLKIRSTKLEDSAMYFCASSEGGWDRETGELFFGEGSRLTVL.

The rearrangement joins TRBV5-4 to TRBJ2-5, with TRBD1 as a possible D gene (6 bases). Germline V gene sequence: CDR1 SGHNT, CDR2 YYREEE (reference sequence). CDR3 length: 16 amino acids. V lost 0 bases and J 1 base, leaving 13 bases between the germline ends. The CDR3 DNA is TGTGCCAGCAGCTTGGGGGACACCTCCCCCCAAGAGACCCAGTACTTC. Translated, it gives CASSLGDTSPQETQYF.

The table lists this clone with a count of one. Other nucleotide sequences from this sample produce the same CDR3. The chain has TRBV27 and TRBJ2-7; weak D call: TRBD1 (5 bases). Germline CDR1 and CDR2: MNHEY and SMNVEV (reference sequence). The CDR3 runs to 13 residues. V was cut by 2 bases and J by 1 base, with 6 bases left in between. The CDR3 here is CASSLDSSYEQYF. CDR3 nucleotides: TGTGCCAGCAGTTTAGACAGTTCCTACGAGCAGTACTTC.

This sequence joins TRBV18 and TRBJ1-3; 10 bases align to TRBD1. The junction had 7 bases not matched to a gene; V was cut back by 8 bases and J by 3 bases. CDR1 and CDR2 (germline): KGHSH, LQKENI. CDR3 length: 15 amino acids. This CDR3 is CASASGQGNGNTIYF. In DNA form, the CDR3 reads TGTGCCAGCGCCTCGGGACAGGGGAATGGAAACACCATATATTTT.

The V gene is TRBV7-9, the J gene TRBJ2-1; 12 bases align to TRBD2. CDR3 length: 15 residues. The germline V gene has CDR1 SEHNR and CDR2 FQNEAQ (reference sequence). The ends lost 4 bases at V and 7 bases at J; junction bases unmatched: 5. CDR3 in amino acids: CASSSSGTSGNEQFF. The DNA for the CDR3 is TGTGCCAGCAGCTCCTCCGGGACTAGCGGGAATGAGCAGTTCTTC. The variable domain in full, with the rest retrieved from reference TRBV7-9 and TRBJ2-1, is DTGVSQNPRHKITKRGQNVTFRCDPISEHNRLYWYRQTLGQGPEFLTYFQNEAQLEKSRLLSDRFSAERPKGSFSTLEIQRTEQGDSAMYLCASSSSGTSGNEQFFGPGTRLTVL.

V and J are TRBV6-5 and TRBJ1-1; TRBD1 might be the D (5 bases). With 0 bases removed from V and 5 bases from J, the gap between germline ends came to 13 bases. CDR3 length equals 15 residues. Germline loops: CDR1 MNHEY, CDR2 SVGAGI. Here the CDR3 DNA reads TGTGCCAGCAGTTACTCGGGGCCGATGAGGACTGAAGCTTTCTTT. Translated, it gives CASSYSGPMRTEAFF.

The V call is TRBV15, the J call TRBJ2-3; unclear D gene. V lost 2 bases to trimming and J lost 1 base, with 10 bases between them. This CDR3 comprises 15 residues. CDR1 is LNHNV, CDR2 YYDKDF, per germline (reference sequence). The CDR3 sequence: CATSRRSLGTDTQYF. The CDR3 nucleotides read TGTGCCACCAGCAGAAGGAGCCTGGGCACAGATACGCAGTATTTT.